Listed below are T cell receptor beta chains from one sample, sequenced in a study of human T cells and chemical hapten exposure. TCRdb ran MiXCR on the 5' RACE reads and lists one entry per CDR3 protein. The profile shows fewer than 150,000 distinct CDR3 sequences, around 20% of them singletons. The receptor set was obtained from a human donor in good health. CDR3s include the opening cysteine and the closing phenylalanine or tryptophan. The D gene is left open where the match is weak. Not every row has a clone size; where given, it reads once, few, many or a size class.

d_gene	abundance	v_gene	j_gene	CDR3aa	CDR3nt
NA	many	TRBV3-1	TRBJ2-3	CASSPIGQRIGDTQYF	TGTGCCAGCAGCCCTATCGGACAGAGAATAGGAGATACGCAGTATTTT
NA	NA	TRBV12-3/TRBV12-4	TRBJ1-2	CASIKNAGLDGYTF	TGTGCCAGCATCAAAAACGCGGGTCTCGATGGCTACACCTTC
TRBD2	few	TRBV7-9	TRBJ2-3	CASSRLAGGPDTQYF	TGTGCCAGCAGCCGACTAGCGGGAGGGCCAGATACGCAGTATTTT
TRBD1	many	TRBV4-1	TRBJ1-1	CASSQGTGGLNTEAFF	TGCGCCAGCAGCCAAGGGACAGGGGGCCTCAACACTGAAGCTTTCTTT
NA	once	TRBV20-1	TRBJ2-7	CSAREGGLVSYEQYF	TGCAGTGCTAGAGAAGGGGGGCTTGTTTCCTACGAGCAGTACTTC
TRBD2	NA	TRBV6-1	TRBJ2-3	CASSEALLAGVLTTDTQYF	TGTGCCAGCAGTGAAGCGCTTTTAGCGGGAGTCCTTACCACAGATACGCAGTATTTT
NA	NA	TRBV28	TRBJ1-4	CASSGTAANEKLFF	TGTGCCAGCAGTGGGACGGCCGCTAATGAAAAACTGTTTTTT
TRBD2	NA	TRBV5-6	TRBJ2-1	CASTLFRASGREQFF	TGTGCCAGCACCCTCTTTAGGGCTAGCGGGAGGGAGCAGTTCTTC
TRBD1	few	TRBV20-1	TRBJ1-5	CSARGDREGQPQHF	TGCAGTGCTAGGGGTGACAGGGAAGGTCAGCCCCAGCATTTT
NA	NA	TRBV27	TRBJ2-6	CASFGTRANVLTF	TGTGCCAGCTTCGGGACAAGGGCCAACGTCCTGACTTTC
NA	NA	TRBV6-1	TRBJ1-6	CASKVGHSPLHF	TGTGCCAGCAAGGTTGGGCATTCACCCCTCCACTTT
NA	NA	TRBV5-4	TRBJ2-2	CASSLGPAGELFF	TGTGCCAGCAGCTTGGGCCCGGCCGGGGAGCTGTTTTTT
TRBD1	NA	TRBV2	TRBJ1-1	CASSESTGFSEAFF	TGTGCCAGCAGTGAGTCGACAGGGTTCTCTGAAGCTTTCTTT
NA	few	TRBV7-9	TRBJ2-7	CASSLFLSRDRNYEQYF	TGTGCCAGCAGCTTGTTTTTGTCCCGGGACCGAAACTACGAGCAGTACTTC
NA	few	TRBV29-1	TRBJ2-7	CSVEGLSYEQYF	TGCAGCGTCGAGGGCCTCTCCTACGAGCAGTACTTC
NA	NA	TRBV7-2	TRBJ1-2	CASSARYGYTF	TGTGCCAGCAGCGCCCGCTATGGCTACACCTTC
NA	few	TRBV29-1	TRBJ1-1	CSVGLWGTEAFF	TGCAGCGTTGGCCTGTGGGGCACTGAAGCTTTCTTT
TRBD2	few	TRBV28	TRBJ2-7	CASSYSGRGAEQYF	TGTGCCAGCAGCTATAGCGGGAGAGGCGCCGAGCAGTACTTC
NA	few	TRBV4-2	TRBJ2-7	CASSQAGARGRLSYEQYF	TGTGCCAGCAGCCAAGCAGGTGCTCGGGGGAGACTGTCCTACGAGCAGTACTTC
TRBD2	few	TRBV4-1	TRBJ2-7	CASSQPLLAGESGEQYF	TGCGCCAGCAGCCAACCACTCCTAGCGGGAGAGTCAGGCGAGCAGTACTTC
NA	few	TRBV6-2/TRBV6-3	TRBJ2-7	CASSHTGKYEQYF	TGTGCCAGCAGTCACACAGGGAAGTACGAGCAGTACTTC
TRBD1	few	TRBV15	TRBJ2-3	CATSQYRGRIDTQYF	TGTGCCACCAGTCAATACAGGGGAAGGATAGATACGCAGTATTTT
NA	NA	TRBV30	TRBJ2-7	CAWNRLLGYEQYF	TGTGCCTGGAACCGGCTACTGGGCTACGAGCAGTACTTC
TRBD1	NA	TRBV5-1	TRBJ1-2	CASSGDRGLGYGYTF	TGCGCCAGCAGCGGGGACAGGGGGCTTGGCTATGGCTACACCTTC
NA	few	TRBV5-5	TRBJ2-2	CASSLVSSTGELFF	TGTGCCAGCAGCTTGGTTTCAAGCACCGGGGAGCTGTTTTTT
NA	few	TRBV5-1	TRBJ1-1	CASSPYGILNTEAFF	TGCGCCAGCAGCCCATACGGGATCCTGAACACTGAAGCTTTCTTT
NA	few	TRBV4-1	TRBJ2-7	CASSQDPAGRSYEQYF	TGCGCCAGCAGCCAAGATCCGGCGGGCCGCTCCTACGAGCAGTACTTC
TRBD2	few	TRBV9	TRBJ2-3	CASSVIAGEGDTQYF	TGTGCCAGCAGCGTGATAGCGGGAGAAGGAGATACGCAGTATTTT
NA	NA	TRBV12-5	TRBJ1-1	CASGLAGTEAFF	TGTGCTAGTGGTTTGGCCGGGACTGAAGCTTTCTTT
TRBD2	NA	TRBV30	TRBJ2-1	CAWSVPYGGGNEQFF	TGTGCCTGGAGTGTACCGTATGGGGGGGGCAATGAGCAGTTCTTC
NA	NA	TRBV28	TRBJ1-1	CASSLAVPTEAFF	TGTGCCAGCAGTTTAGCTGTCCCCACTGAAGCTTTCTTT
NA	few	TRBV28	TRBJ2-2	CASSFPTTGELFF	TGTGCCAGCAGTTTCCCGACCACCGGGGAGCTGTTTTTT
TRBD1	NA	TRBV7-2	TRBJ1-3	CASSLAQGGFSGNTIYF	TGTGCCAGCAGCTTAGCCCAAGGGGGCTTTTCCGGAAACACCATATATTTT
NA	few	TRBV20-1	TRBJ1-1	CSARSWGGSNTEAFF	TGCAGTGCTAGATCCTGGGGGGGGTCGAACACTGAAGCTTTCTTT
NA	NA	TRBV7-9	TRBJ1-1	CASRLAGSGTEAFF	TGTGCCAGCAGGCTAGCGGGTTCAGGCACTGAAGCTTTCTTT
NA	NA	TRBV20-1	TRBJ2-4	CSAIRDGPNPVQYF	TGCAGTGCCATAAGGGACGGTCCCAACCCGGTTCAGTACTTC
NA	NA	TRBV7-8	TRBJ2-5	CASRQGLETQYF	TGTGCCAGCAGGCAGGGTTTGGAGACCCAGTACTTC
NA	few	TRBV7-8	TRBJ1-4	CASSLETGGSEKLFF	TGTGCCAGCAGCTTAGAGACGGGGGGGAGTGAAAAACTGTTTTTT
NA	NA	TRBV9	TRBJ2-7	CASSAGGGITYEQYF	TGTGCCAGCAGCGCGGGGGGCGGGATAACCTACGAGCAGTACTTC
NA	few	TRBV15	TRBJ2-7	CATSDGGGRGSYEQYF	TGTGCCACCAGCGACGGAGGGGGTAGGGGCTCCTACGAGCAGTACTTC
NA	few	TRBV20-1	TRBJ2-5	CSAGGDSKQETQYF	TGCAGTGCTGGGGGGGACAGTAAACAAGAGACCCAGTACTTC
NA	NA	TRBV29-1	TRBJ2-1	CSVERTNEQFF	TGCAGCGTTGAGAGGACAAATGAGCAGTTCTTC
NA	NA	TRBV12-5	TRBJ2-7	CASGLPMRWRAGHEQYF	TGTGCTAGTGGTTTGCCCATGAGATGGAGGGCCGGACATGAGCAGTACTTC
TRBD1	few	TRBV3-1	TRBJ1-3	CASGTGKIATGNTIYF	TGTGCCAGCGGGACAGGGAAGATTGCAACTGGAAACACCATATATTTT
NA	few	TRBV7-2	TRBJ1-1	CASSLYQGIEAFF	TGTGCCAGCAGCTTATACCAGGGGATTGAAGCTTTCTTT
NA	few	TRBV6-2/TRBV6-3	TRBJ2-2	CASSSDTGELFF	TGTGCCAGCAGCTCGGACACCGGGGAGCTGTTTTTT
NA	many	TRBV11-1	TRBJ2-6	CASSLAEGRGSYSGANVLTF	TGTGCCAGCAGCTTAGCGGAGGGTAGGGGATCGTACTCTGGGGCCAACGTCCTGACTTTC